Sequencing of this T cell receptor beta chain was carried out in a study of T-cell memory formation after mild COVID-19. At the level of the study: TCR clustering was largely donor specific. Study findings and constraints: A second wave expanding day 15 to 37 was CD4+-biased; contracting clones were balanced.

It was 5'RACE with constant-segment primers that produced the TCR alpha and TCR beta cDNA libraries, which carried sample barcodes and UMIs. Each CDR3 protein gets one entry after TCRdb re-called the 5' RACE reads with MiXCR. The sample has 85,000 to 130,000 distinct CDR3 sequences; 11% are singletons. Regarding this clonotype: Antigen specificity is unknown.

CDR3 length equals 15 residues. The germline V and J ends were trimmed by 5 bases and 8 bases, with 20 bases remaining between them. Germline V gene sequence: CDR1 SEHNR, CDR2 FQNEAQ (reference sequence). This receptor was identified in a man younger than 30 who had mild COVID-19 (a few samples of this study predate the infection). Cell type and time point are not known. Source material: PBMCs or a T cell subset sorted from them (not recorded which). The V and J genes are TRBV7-9 and TRBJ2-3, with TRBD1 as a possible D gene (6 bases). Here the CDR3 reads CASSHRDTSLFTQYF. The DNA of the CDR3 is TGTGCCAGCAGCCACCGGGACACCTCTTTGTTTACGCAGTATTTT.